Listed below are T cell receptor beta chains from one sample, sequenced in a study of Tregs in tolerant kidney transplant recipients. TCRdb's table, derived via immunoSEQ multiplex PCR, lists solely in-frame clones and lacks some. The table lists around 64,000 clones, more than 70% of them singletons. Source: CD4+ T cells from blood (PBMCs), taken 6 months after the transplant. The receptors were sampled from a human patient who received a combined kidney and bone marrow transplant. Some T cells may have come from the graft donor. The CDR3 runs from the conserved cysteine through the conserved F or W. D genes are given only for firm matches. A row's size may be missing; if present it is once, few, many or a size class.

cdr3_nt	cdr3_aa	v_call	j_call	clone_size	d_call
TGCGCCAGCAGCGTACAGGGGAACTACGAGCAGTACTTC	CASSVQGNYEQYF	TRBV5-1	TRBJ2-7	-	TRBD1
TGTGCCAGCAGCTATACGGGACAGGGAAATGAAAAACTGTTTTTT	CASSYTGQGNEKLFF	TRBV5-4	TRBJ1-4	few	TRBD1
TGTGCCAGTAGGCGAACTAATCAGCCCCAGCATTTT	CASRRTNQPQHF	TRBV19	TRBJ1-5	-	-
TGTGCCAGCAGCTCCGGACAGGGAGGGGAGACCCAGTACTTC	CASSSGQGGETQYF	TRBV5-6	TRBJ2-5	few	-
TGTGCCAGCATACCGGACAGGGGTCCCTACGAGCAGTACTTC	CASIPDRGPYEQYF	TRBV7-2	TRBJ2-7	-	TRBD1
TGTGCCAGCAGCTTAAAGGAGAAGAGCGGGAGGGCCTACAATGAGCAGTTCTTC	CASSLKEKSGRAYNEQFF	TRBV7-9	TRBJ2-1	once	TRBD2
TGTGCCAGCAGTCCCTATAGCGGGAGAGACTACGAGCAGTACTTC	CASSPYSGRDYEQYF	TRBV6-5	TRBJ2-7	-	TRBD2
TGTGCCAGCAGCTTAAGGGGTCAGGGGCTAACTCAGTACTTC	CASSLRGQGLTQYF	TRBV7-2	TRBJ2-4	-	-
TGTGCCAGCAGCTGGGGCGGACCCTATAATTCACCCCTCCACTTT	CASSWGGPYNSPLHF	TRBV7-3	TRBJ1-6	-	-
TGTGCCAGCAGTCCCCTAGGCGGGGAGAAACACAATGAGCAGTTCTTC	CASSPLGGEKHNEQFF	TRBV27	TRBJ2-1	-	-
TGTGCCACCAGCAGAGTGCGTGAAATCTACTCTGGAAACACCATATATTTT	CATSRVREIYSGNTIYF	TRBV15	TRBJ1-3	-	-
TGCGCCAGCAGCCAAGATCTCCCGGACAGGGGATTTAACTATGGCTACACCTTC	CASSQDLPDRGFNYGYTF	TRBV4-3	TRBJ1-2	-	TRBD1
TGTGCCAGCAGCCTTCCTGGACAGTACTCCTACGAGCAGTACTTC	CASSLPGQYSYEQYF	TRBV6-1	TRBJ2-7	few	-
TGTGCCAGTGGCGACAGGCGGACTGGAAACACCATATATTTT	CASGDRRTGNTIYF	TRBV27	TRBJ1-3	-	-
TGTGCCACCTCGGTGGGGGCTGACAATCAGCCCCAGCATTTT	CATSVGADNQPQHF	TRBV18	TRBJ1-5	-	-
TGCGCCAGCAGCCAAGGTCCCCAAGGGGGCGGCTACACCTTC	CASSQGPQGGGYTF	TRBV4-3	TRBJ1-2	few	TRBD1
TGTGCCAGCAGCCCAACAGGGGATACTAATGAAAAACTGTTTTTT	CASSPTGDTNEKLFF	TRBV7-3	TRBJ1-4	-	TRBD1
TGTGCCAGCAGTTTCGGACAGGGGGCGGGGGAGACCCAGTACTTC	CASSFGQGAGETQYF	TRBV2	TRBJ2-5	-	TRBD1
TGTGCCAGCAGCTTAGCAGAGACAGGGTCTGGCGAAAAACTGTTTTTT	CASSLAETGSGEKLFF	TRBV7-9	TRBJ1-4	-	TRBD1
TGTGCCAGCAGCCAGCTAGGGGTGGGGGAAAAACTGTTTTTT	CASSQLGVGEKLFF	TRBV4-2	TRBJ1-4	-	-
TGTGCCAGCAGTTTGGAGGCCCTACAGCCCCAGCATTTT	CASSLEALQPQHF	TRBV28	TRBJ1-5	-	-
TGTGCCAGCAGCCCGGAGGCGGGCGTAACCGGGGAGCTGTTTTTT	CASSPEAGVTGELFF	TRBV7-2	TRBJ2-2	-	-
TGTGCCAGCAGCCCAGGACAGGGGAGAACTGAAGCTTTCTTT	CASSPGQGRTEAFF	TRBV7-2	TRBJ1-1	-	TRBD1
TGTGCCAGCTCCGAAGAGACCCAGTACTTC	CASSEETQYF	TRBV18	TRBJ2-5	-	-
TGTGCCAGTAGTATGCTTTCTGGACAATGGTTTTTT	CASSMLSGQWFF	TRBV19	TRBJ1-4	-	-
TGTGCCAGCAGCCCACAGACTAGCGGGAGAGGGACCTACAATGAGCAGTTCTTC	CASSPQTSGRGTYNEQFF	TRBV7-9	TRBJ2-1	-	TRBD2
TGTGCCATCAGCATACAGGGAGTCAATCAGCCCCAGCATTTT	CAISIQGVNQPQHF	TRBV10-3	TRBJ1-5	-	-
TGTGCCAGCAGCTTAGCCAGGGGGCAAGAGACCCAGTACTTC	CASSLARGQETQYF	TRBV7-2	TRBJ2-5	-	TRBD1
TGTGCCAGCAGTTCGACTGGAGTCACAGATACGCAGTATTTT	CASSSTGVTDTQYF	TRBV2	TRBJ2-3	-	-
TGTGCCAGCAGCTCCCCCTACCCACTAGGACTAGCGGCCGAGCAGTACTTC	CASSSPYPLGLAAEQYF	TRBV13	TRBJ2-7	-	TRBD2
TGTGCCAGCGAGACCGGGAAACTAGCGGGCGCGGAGACCCAGTACTTC	CASETGKLAGAETQYF	TRBV11-3	TRBJ2-5	-	TRBD2
TGTGCCTGTGGAACTAGGGGGGATACGCAGTATTTT	CACGTRGDTQYF	TRBV30	TRBJ2-3	-	-
TGTGCCAGCAGTTACACAAGGGAGAGGACAGATACGCAGTATTTT	CASSYTRERTDTQYF	TRBV6-5	TRBJ2-3	few	-
TGTGCCAGCAGCTTAGCGGGCGGGCCCTACGAGCAGTACTTC	CASSLAGGPYEQYF	TRBV7-2	TRBJ2-7	-	-
TGTGCCTGGTGGACTCAGGACAGGGTGAATGAGCAGTTCTTC	CAWWTQDRVNEQFF	TRBV30	TRBJ2-1	-	TRBD1
TGTGCCAGCAGTTACTCAACTAGGTCCAATGAGCAGTTCTTC	CASSYSTRSNEQFF	TRBV6-5	TRBJ2-1	-	-
TGCAGCGTTGACACAGGGTGGTCCGGGGAGCTGTTTTTT	CSVDTGWSGELFF	TRBV29-1	TRBJ2-2	-	-
TGTGCCACAGGATTAGGACAGGGTCAGGCTGGGGCCAACGTCCTGACTTTC	CATGLGQGQAGANVLTF	TRBV7-3	TRBJ2-6	-	TRBD1
TGTGCCAGCAGCTCGGGACAGGGAAAAGAGACCCAGTACTTC	CASSSGQGKETQYF	TRBV7-9	TRBJ2-5	-	TRBD1
TGTGCCAGCCCTCGAATGGGTAGCGGGGGGACCATAGACAGCACAGATACGCAGTATTTT	CASPRMGSGGTIDSTDTQYF	TRBV9	TRBJ2-3	once	TRBD2
TGTGCCAGCAGCTTAGGTACTAGCGGGTCCAATGAGCAGTTCTTC	CASSLGTSGSNEQFF	TRBV7-9	TRBJ2-1	-	TRBD2
TGTGCCATCAGTGAGTCGCCCAGCTCTGGAAACACCATATATTTT	CAISESPSSGNTIYF	TRBV10-3	TRBJ1-3	few	-
TGTGCCAGCAGTTGGGCCGGGACACTGGGCGATGAGCAGTTCTTC	CASSWAGTLGDEQFF	TRBV28	TRBJ2-1	few	-
TGCGCCAGCAGCCCCACAGGTGCTCGAAACACCATATATTTT	CASSPTGARNTIYF	TRBV5-1	TRBJ1-3	-	-
TGTGCCAGCAGCTTAAGACAGGGAAGGACGAAACTGTTTTTT	CASSLRQGRTKLFF	TRBV7-2	TRBJ1-4	few	TRBD1
TGTGCCAGCAGCTCTCCCGGGTACAATGAGCAGTTCTTC	CASSSPGYNEQFF	TRBV7-3	TRBJ2-1	-	-
TGTGCCAGTAGTATAATTAGTTCTGGGGCCAACGTCCTGACTTTC	CASSIISSGANVLTF	TRBV19	TRBJ2-6	once	-
TGTGCCAGCAGCTATTTCTTGGCCTCACACACCGGGGAGCTGTTTTTT	CASSYFLASHTGELFF	TRBV5-6	TRBJ2-2	-	-
TGTGCCAGCAGCTTTCAGGGGGCCAACTACAATGAGCAGTTCTTC	CASSFQGANYNEQFF	TRBV7-9	TRBJ2-1	-	TRBD1
TGTGCCAGCAGACCGGCCCCAGGGGGCGACACCGGGGAGCTGTTTTTT	CASRPAPGGDTGELFF	TRBV28	TRBJ2-2	once	TRBD1
TGTGCCAGCAGGGGGACAGCAATCACCGGGGAGCTGTTTTTT	CASRGTAITGELFF	TRBV28	TRBJ2-2	-	TRBD1
TGTGCCAGCAGGCCTACTCACTGGAACACTGAAGCTTTCTTT	CASRPTHWNTEAFF	TRBV28	TRBJ1-1	-	-
TGTGCCAGCAGCTCCTTAATGAACACTGAAGCTTTCTTT	CASSSLMNTEAFF	TRBV7-9	TRBJ1-1	-	-
TGTGCCAGCAGCCCCCTTTTAATGACAGGGAGTAACTATGGCTACACCTTC	CASSPLLMTGSNYGYTF	TRBV11-2	TRBJ1-2	-	TRBD1
TGTGCCAGCAGCCTAGCGGGGGGGCTATCAGATACGCAGTATTTT	CASSLAGGLSDTQYF	TRBV9	TRBJ2-3	-	TRBD2